This entry lists 21 T cell receptor beta chains sequenced from one sample in a study of CD8+CD57+ T cells in acquired aplastic anemia. Genomic DNA, the template, was used for profiling of the TCR beta VDJ and CDR3. TCRdb reanalysed the reads using MiXCR and keeps one entry per CDR3 protein. The sample has roughly 280,000 distinct CDR3 sequences; about 50% are singletons. Patients chosen for sequencing had CD8+CD57+ cells that had expanded, as shown by flow cytometry. Sequencing was performed on sorted CD4+, CD8+, or CD8+CD57+ T cells (not recorded which) from PBMCs. These receptors were obtained from a human donor with aplastic anemia.

This clonotype appeared many times. The V gene is TRBV10-3, the J gene TRBJ1-2; D may be TRBD1 (5 bases). CDR1 is ENHRY, CDR2 SYGVKD, per germline. Trimming cost V 4 bases and J 4 bases, with 10 bases left between them. The CDR3 runs to 13 residues. CDR3 region: CAISVDSSYGYTF. CDR3 DNA: TGTGCCATCAGTGTCGACAGCTCCTATGGCTACACCTTC.

In its sample, this clonotype was seen once. The rearrangement joins TRBV11-2 to TRBJ1-1; the D gene is possibly TRBD1 (5 bases). The CDR3 runs to 14 residues. Trimming removed 6 bases from V and 5 bases from J, with 16 bases in between. Germline values: CDR1 SGHAT, CDR2 FQNNGV. As DNA, the CDR3 is TGTGCCAGCAGGACCTGGGGTCAGGGAACTGAAGCTTTCTTT. It is translated as CASRTWGQGTEAFF. The full variable domain, in which reference TRBV11-2 and TRBJ1-1 provide the parts outside the CDR3, is EAGVAQSPRYKIIEKRQSVAFWCNPISGHATLYWYQQILGQGPKLLIQFQNNGVVDDSQLPKDRFSAERLKGVDSTLKIQPAKLEDSAVYLCASRTWGQGTEAFFGQGTRLTVV.

There are a few counts of this clonotype. The chain has TRBV6-5 and TRBJ2-7; D is undetermined. Trimming left V 4 bases short and J 2 bases short, with 6 bases between. The CDR3 has 12 amino acids. The germline gives CDR1 MNHEY, CDR2 SVGAGI. CDR3 protein: CASSSFTYEQYF. The CDR3 DNA sequence: TGTGCCAGCAGTTCATTCACCTACGAGCAGTACTTC.

The V and J genes are TRBV7-3 and TRBJ1-2; a weak D match, TRBD1 (6 bases). The CDR3 length is 16 residues. V dropped 0 bases and J dropped 7 bases, with 18 bases sitting between them. CDR1 and CDR2 from the germline V gene are SGHTA and FQGTGA. The CDR3 region is CASSLTAGAPGPGYTF. The CDR3 nucleotides read TGTGCCAGCAGCTTAACGGCAGGGGCCCCAGGGCCTGGCTACACCTTC.

Of note for this clonotype: Sequence at one end of the junction differs from germline and may be a read error. This chain joins TRBV7-7 and TRBJ2-5; TRBD1 aligns across 7 bases. Germline CDR1 is SSHAT and CDR2 is FNYEAQ (reference sequence). The CDR3 sequence is 15 residues long. The CDR3 here is CASSLSLRGQETQYF. In nucleotides, the CDR3 is TGTGCTAGCAGCCTAAGCCTAAGGGGACAGGAGACCCAGTACTTC.

The rearrangement uses TRBV2 and TRBJ2-7; 7 bases align to TRBD1. The V gene end was trimmed by 5 bases and the J gene end by 6 bases; junction bases not matched to a gene: 10. Germline-derived CDR1 and CDR2 are SNHLY and FYNNEI. CDR3 length equals 14 residues. In DNA form, the CDR3 reads TGTGCCAGCAGTCAGCTCGACAGGGCCTCCGAGCAGTACTTC. Its translation: CASSQLDRASEQYF.

This clonotype was detected ten times or more. The chain couples TRBV5-5 to TRBJ2-7; TRBD2 might be the D (6 bases). Germline CDR1 SGHKS, CDR2 YYEKEE (reference sequence). V was clipped by 2 bases and J by 6 bases, with 9 bases between them. This CDR3 region has 12 residues. The CDR3 region has the DNA TGTGCCAGCAGCTTCCGGGGGTCCGAGCAGTACTTC. Its protein product is CASSFRGSEQYF.

V gene TRBV7-8 combines with J gene TRBJ1-5; TRBD1 is a possible D gene (5 bases). Trimming shortened V by 11 bases and J by 4 bases, and 15 bases separated the two germline ends. CDR3 length: 13 amino acids. CDR1 and CDR2 (germline): SGHVS, FQNEAQ. CDR3 nucleotides: TGTGCCGGGGGGAAAAGGGTAAATCAGCCCCAGCATTTT. Translating it yields CAGGKRVNQPQHF.

The rearrangement uses TRBV5-1 and TRBJ2-3, with 9 positions matching TRBD1. The CDR3 sequence is 15 residues long. J lost 4 bases, V lost 2 bases, and 5 bases had no gene match. CDR1 and CDR2 from the germline V gene are SGHRS and YFSETQ. CDR3 in amino acids: CASSLRDRDSDTQYF. CDR3 DNA sequence: TGCGCCAGCAGCTTACGGGACAGGGATTCAGATACGCAGTATTTT.

The chain recombines TRBV2 with TRBJ1-1; D ambiguous. Germline V CDR1 and CDR2: SNHLY, FYNNEI. Trimming left V 7 bases short and J 1 base short, with 13 bases between. The CDR3 is 14 residues long. The CDR3 protein is CASTTYPENTEAFF. The DNA for the CDR3 is TGTGCCAGCACCACCTACCCAGAGAACACTGAAGCTTTCTTT.

This clonotype occurred many times. The V gene is TRBV29-1, the J gene TRBJ2-5, with 11 bases aligning to TRBD2. Germline values: CDR1 SQVTM, CDR2 ANQGSEA. This CDR3 is built from 13 residues. Trimming cost V 6 bases and J 5 bases; bases outside gene matches: 5. For the CDR3, the DNA is TGCAGCGTCGATAGCGGGAGGGCGGAGACCCAGTACTTC. Residues: CSVDSGRAETQYF.

The rearrangement joins TRBV7-8 to TRBJ1-1; D gene unclear. The V end was cut by 3 bases, the J end by 0 bases, with 11 bases between. Looked up from germline, CDR1 is SGHVS and CDR2 is FQNEAQ. The length of the CDR3 is 15 residues. CDR3 bases: TGTGCCAGCAGCTTCCGGCAGGACTTGAACACTGAAGCTTTCTTT. It specifies CASSFRQDLNTEAFF.

This clonotype has a single count. Mismatch with germline at one junction end may stem from a read error. This chain links TRBV2 with TRBJ1-3; D ambiguous. The CDR3 sequence is 15 residues long. Germline CDR1 is SNHLY and CDR2 is FYNNEI. CDR3 sequence reads: CDSSEGRVSGNTIYF. As DNA, the CDR3 is TGTGACAGCAGTGAAGGGAGGGTGTCTGGAAACACCATATATTTT.

To note about this clonotype: This may be a read error, as it is one base from a much larger clone. The chain recombines TRBV10-1 with TRBJ2-7, with unresolved D. CDR3 length equals 16 residues. Looked up from germline, CDR1 is WNHNN and CDR2 is SYGVQD (reference sequence). CDR3 residues: CASSYALTSSYNEQYF. CDR3 sequence (DNA): TGTGCCAGCAGTTACGCGCTCACCAGTTCCTACAATGAGCAGTACTTC.

This sequence joins TRBV5-6 and TRBJ2-1, with 7 bases lining up with TRBD2. The junction had 6 bases not matched to a gene; V was cut back by 0 bases and J by 15 bases. The germline V gene encodes CDR1 SGHDT and CDR2 YYEEEE. This CDR3 spans 12 amino acids. The CDR3: CASSLVGRGGFF. For the CDR3, the DNA is TGTGCCAGCAGCTTGGTGGGGAGGGGCGGGTTCTTC.

CDR3 in amino acids: CSVGSGSSYNEQFF. The CDR3 DNA is TGCAGCGTTGGTTCGGGCAGCTCCTACAATGAGCAGTTCTTC. J is TRBJ2-1 and V is TRBV29-1, with unresolved D. CDR1 and CDR2 from the germline V gene are SQVTM and ANQGSEA. Trimming stripped 4 bases from V and 0 bases from J, with 10 bases between. This CDR3 contains 14 residues.

The V gene is TRBV20-1, the J gene TRBJ2-7; D gene uncertain. Germline assignment: CDR1 DFQATT and CDR2 SNEGSKA (reference sequence). CDR3 length: 13 amino acids. Trimming removed 2 bases from V and 6 bases from J, with 14 bases in between. DNA of the CDR3: TGCAGTGCTAGACCCTCCTCTAAAAGCGAGCAGTACTTC. It yields the protein CSARPSSKSEQYF.

This clonotype was detected many times. The gene calls are TRBV6-5 and TRBJ2-5; 7 nucleotides align to TRBD1. Trimming took 1 base from V and 3 from J; bases not matched to a gene: 2. Germline CDR1 reads MNHEY; CDR2 reads SVGAGI. This CDR3 is 14 amino acids long. This CDR3 is CASSYLTGKETQYF. The CDR3 region has the DNA TGTGCCAGCAGTTACTTGACAGGGAAAGAGACCCAGTACTTC.

This chain links TRBV20-1 with TRBJ2-3; no clear D gene. Germline V gene sequence: CDR1 DFQATT, CDR2 SNEGSKA (reference sequence). The CDR3 consists of 14 residues. Trimming shortened V by 1 base and J by 0 bases, and 8 bases separated the two germline ends. The CDR3 DNA reads TGCAGTGCTAGAGCCGAGACTAGCACAGATACGCAGTATTTT. Its translation is CSARAETSTDTQYF.

The CDR3: CASSGAGNTGELFF. The CDR3 DNA reads as TGTGCCAGCTCGGGGGCCGGGAACACCGGGGAGCTGTTTTTT. This rearrangement joins TRBV18 to TRBJ2-2, with D tentatively TRBD1 (6 bases). V lost 6 bases and J lost 1, with 9 bases in between. Germline-derived CDR1 and CDR2 are KGHSH and LQKENI. The CDR3 extends over 14 amino acids. The full variable domain, with the rest looked up from reference TRBV18 and TRBJ2-2, is NAGVMQNPRHLVRRRGQEARLRCSPMKGHSHVYWYRQLPEEGLKFMVYLQKENIIDESGMPKERFSAEFPKEGPSILRIQQVVRGDSAAYFCASSGAGNTGELFFGEGSRLTVL.

The J gene is TRBJ1-2, the V gene TRBV24-1; D gene unclear. The CDR3 extends over 13 amino acids. Between the trimmed V and J ends, which lost 5 bases and 7 bases, there was a span of 13 bases. Looked up from germline, CDR1 is KGHDR and CDR2 is SFDVKD. This chain's CDR3 is CATSGHERVGYTF. In nucleotides, the CDR3 is TGTGCCACCAGTGGTCATGAGAGAGTTGGCTACACCTTC.